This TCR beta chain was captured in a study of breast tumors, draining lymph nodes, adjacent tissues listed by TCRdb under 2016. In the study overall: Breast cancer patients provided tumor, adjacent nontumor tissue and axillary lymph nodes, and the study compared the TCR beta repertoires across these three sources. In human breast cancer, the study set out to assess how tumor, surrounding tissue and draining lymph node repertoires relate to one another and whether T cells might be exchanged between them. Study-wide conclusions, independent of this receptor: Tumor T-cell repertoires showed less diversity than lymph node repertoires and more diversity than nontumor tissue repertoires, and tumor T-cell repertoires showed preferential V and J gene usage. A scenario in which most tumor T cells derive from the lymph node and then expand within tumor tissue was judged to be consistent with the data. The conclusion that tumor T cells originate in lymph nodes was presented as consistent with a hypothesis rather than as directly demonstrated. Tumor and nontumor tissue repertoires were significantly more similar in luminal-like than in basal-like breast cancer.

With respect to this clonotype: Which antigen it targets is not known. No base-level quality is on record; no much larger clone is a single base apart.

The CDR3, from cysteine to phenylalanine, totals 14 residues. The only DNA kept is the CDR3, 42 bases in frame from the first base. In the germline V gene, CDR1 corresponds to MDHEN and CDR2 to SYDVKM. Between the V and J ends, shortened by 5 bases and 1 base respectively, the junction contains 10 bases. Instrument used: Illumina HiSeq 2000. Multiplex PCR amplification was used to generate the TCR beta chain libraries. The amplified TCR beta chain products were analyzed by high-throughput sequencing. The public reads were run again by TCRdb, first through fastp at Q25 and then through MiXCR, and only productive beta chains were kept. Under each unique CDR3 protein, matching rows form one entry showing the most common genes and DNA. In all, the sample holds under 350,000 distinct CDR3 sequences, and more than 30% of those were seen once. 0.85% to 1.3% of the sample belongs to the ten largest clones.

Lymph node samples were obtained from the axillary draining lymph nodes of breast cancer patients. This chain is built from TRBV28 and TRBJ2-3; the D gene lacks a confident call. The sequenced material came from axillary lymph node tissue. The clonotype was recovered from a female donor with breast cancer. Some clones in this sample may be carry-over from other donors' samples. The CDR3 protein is CASSPGGGTDTQYF. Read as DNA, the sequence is TGTGCCAGCAGTCCCGGTGGAGGCACAGATACGCAGTATTTT.